This T cell receptor beta chain derives from a study of shared clonotypes between healthy human individuals. This clone was seen only a few times. Its antigen is as yet unknown. The donors, all of them Caucasian adults, lived in Nashville, Tennessee. The table came from immunoSEQ multiplex PCR; TCRdb's copy has only in-frame clones and leaves some out. The profile shows over a million clones, roughly 97% of them singletons. The study, taken as a whole, reports: Exclusively blood specimens were collected; tissue repertoires likely differ. Among four donors, roughly 5% of naive CD4 clonotypes were found in common.

The length of the CDR3 is 15 residues. Germline V gene sequence: CDR1 MGHRA, CDR2 YSYEKL. Trimming pared 1 base from V and 4 bases from J, leaving 10 bases between. J is TRBJ1-4 and V is TRBV4-1; D not resolved. This clonotype originated in a man aged 25-45 years in good health. The specimen was naive CD4+ T cells sorted from blood. This sample's subset: CD45RA+ positively selected. The CDR3 DNA reads as TGCGCCAGCAGCCAAGTTCAAAGGGTTAATGAAAAACTGTTTTTT. It codes for CASSQVQRVNEKLFF.